Listed below are T cell receptor beta chains from one sample, sequenced in a study of T cell responses to AZD1222 COVID-19 vaccine. Assay used: immunoSEQ multiplex PCR; TCRdb lists only in-frame clones, some missing. Of roughly 97,000 clones in the sample, about 88% were seen once. Sequences were derived from peripheral blood, sampled on day 0 of AZD1222 vaccination. All receptors derive from an adult in good health. Each CDR3 is given with its conserved first and last residue. The D gene is left open where the match is weak. Rows may omit the clone size; those that give it use once, few, many or a size class.

clone_size | j_call | d_call | v_call | cdr3_aa | cdr3_nt
- | TRBJ1-1 | - | TRBV27 | CASSLLMNTEAFF | TGTGCCAGCAGTTTACTAATGAACACTGAAGCTTTCTTT
many | TRBJ2-1 | - | TRBV4-3 | CASSQAPSSYNEQFF | TGCGCCAGCAGCCAAGCGCCGAGCTCCTACAATGAGCAGTTCTTC
- | TRBJ2-2 | - | TRBV7-2 | CASSLGAGTGELFF | TGTGCCAGCAGCTTGGGGGCCGGGACCGGGGAGCTGTTTTTT
- | TRBJ2-7 | - | TRBV10-1 | CASSEAGNSYEQYF | TGCGCCAGCAGTGAGGCAGGGAACTCCTACGAGCAGTACTTC
- | TRBJ1-1 | - | TRBV11-3 | CASSLSGTTNTEAFF | TGTGCCAGCAGCTTATCAGGGACAACTAACACTGAAGCTTTCTTT
- | TRBJ2-7 | TRBD1 | TRBV28 | CASREDRGFFSSYEQYF | TGTGCCAGCAGGGAAGACAGGGGATTCTTTAGCTCCTACGAGCAGTACTTC
- | TRBJ2-2 | - | TRBV5-1 | CASSLEGAGELFF | TGCGCCAGCAGCTTGGAAGGTGCCGGGGAGCTGTTTTTT
few | TRBJ1-2 | - | TRBV4-1 | CASSHWDGANYGYTF | TGCGCCAGCAGCCATTGGGACGGCGCTAACTATGGCTACACCTTC
few | TRBJ2-7 | - | TRBV2 | CASRGDTYEQYF | TGTGCCAGCAGGGGGGACACCTACGAGCAGTACTTC
- | TRBJ2-3 | TRBD2 | TRBV9 | CASSVVAGDTDTQYF | TGTGCCAGCAGCGTAGTAGCGGGGGACACAGATACGCAGTATTTT
- | TRBJ1-1 | TRBD1 | TRBV6-5 | CASSYGTGGTTEAFF | TGTGCCAGCAGTTATGGGACAGGAGGGACCACTGAAGCTTTCTTT
- | TRBJ1-5 | - | TRBV27 | CASSLSPVLSNQPQHF | TGTGCCAGCAGTTTATCCCCGGTCCTTAGCAATCAGCCCCAGCATTTT
few | TRBJ1-2 | - | TRBV12-3/TRBV12-4 | CASKQNYGYTF | TGTGCCAGCAAACAGAACTATGGCTACACCTTC
- | TRBJ1-1 | - | TRBV7-8 | CASSLEVRVNTEAFF | TGTGCCAGCAGCTTAGAGGTCAGGGTGAACACTGAAGCTTTCTTT
once | TRBJ1-4 | - | TRBV4-3 | CASSQDGFGNFFNEKLFF | TGCGCCAGCAGCCAAGATGGGTTCGGCAACTTTTTTAATGAAAAACTGTTTTTT
- | TRBJ2-7 | TRBD1 | TRBV9 | CASSASGTGGYEQYF | TGTGCCAGCAGCGCCTCCGGGACAGGGGGATACGAGCAGTACTTC
- | TRBJ2-7 | TRBD1 | TRBV11-2 | CASSLVGTAFIYERYF | TGTGCCAGCAGCTTAGTCGGGACAGCCTTTATCTACGAGCGGTACTTC
- | TRBJ1-1 | TRBD1 | TRBV5-1 | CASSLGDRVADPEAFF | TGCGCCAGCAGCTTGGGGGACAGGGTAGCAGATCCGGAAGCTTTCTTT
few | TRBJ2-7 | TRBD1 | TRBV6-2/TRBV6-3 | CASSYSTGGYEQYF | TGTGCCAGCAGTTACTCGACAGGGGGCTACGAGCAGTACTTC
- | TRBJ1-2 | - | TRBV6-5 | CASSWRQIESGYTF | TGTGCCAGCAGTTGGAGACAGATCGAGTCTGGCTACACCTTC
- | TRBJ1-6 | - | TRBV12-5 | CASGFGTRDVSPLHF | TGTGCTAGTGGTTTTGGGACCAGGGATGTCTCACCCCTCCACTTT
- | TRBJ2-2 | - | TRBV30 | CAWSRDSWGELFF | TGTGCCTGGAGCCGGGACTCCTGGGGGGAGCTGTTTTTT
- | TRBJ1-1 | - | TRBV2 | CASTFGQTYTEAFF | TGTGCCAGCACCTTTGGACAGACTTACACTGAAGCTTTCTTT
- | TRBJ2-5 | - | TRBV6-5 | CASSYSPNQETQYF | TGTGCCAGCAGTTACTCGCCTAATCAAGAGACCCAGTACTTC
- | TRBJ1-5 | - | TRBV30 | CAWSGGRGQPQHF | TGTGCCTGGAGTGGGGGGAGGGGGCAGCCCCAGCATTTT
once | TRBJ2-5 | TRBD1 | TRBV11-3 | CASSFGQAHGAQYF | TGTGCCAGCAGCTTCGGACAGGCCCACGGGGCCCAGTACTTC
- | TRBJ1-2 | - | TRBV7-6 | CASSLDTGRWGYTF | TGTGCCAGCAGTTTAGACACTGGTCGGTGGGGCTACACCTTC
- | TRBJ2-5 | - | TRBV7-2 | CASSLGGNREETQYF | TGTGCCAGCAGCTTAGGGGGAAACAGGGAGGAGACCCAGTACTTC
- | TRBJ2-5 | - | TRBV6-2/TRBV6-3 | CASSYGPGGKTQYF | TGTGCCAGCAGTTACGGGCCCGGTGGAAAGACCCAGTACTTC
- | TRBJ2-7 | - | TRBV11-2 | CASSLTTLTLEQYF | TGTGCCAGCAGCTTAACGACATTGACGTTGGAGCAGTACTTC
few | TRBJ1-5 | - | TRBV24-1 | CATSETGHYSNQPQHF | TGTGCCACCAGTGAGACTGGACATTATAGCAATCAGCCCCAGCATTTT
- | TRBJ2-7 | - | TRBV10-3 | CAISESGDGEQYF | TGTGCCATCAGTGAGTCTGGGGATGGCGAGCAGTACTTC
- | TRBJ2-7 | TRBD1 | TRBV9 | CASSPTGPYEQYF | TGTGCCAGCAGCCCGACAGGGCCCTACGAGCAGTACTTC
- | TRBJ2-7 | TRBD1 | TRBV7-8 | CASSLGGQGHYEQYF | TGTGCCAGCAGCTTAGGGGGACAGGGCCACTACGAGCAGTACTTC
- | TRBJ1-5 | - | TRBV6-5 | CASSSVLGARPQHF | TGTGCCAGCAGTTCCGTTTTGGGGGCCAGACCCCAGCATTTT
few | TRBJ1-2 | TRBD1 | TRBV4-3 | CASSPSWTGTNYGYTF | TGCGCCAGCAGCCCATCGTGGACAGGGACTAACTATGGCTACACCTTC
- | TRBJ1-3 | TRBD1 | TRBV5-1 | CASSPRGDRGVGSGNTIYF | TGCGCCAGCAGCCCCCGAGGGGACAGGGGTGTTGGCTCTGGAAACACCATATATTTT
- | TRBJ2-4 | TRBD1 | TRBV6-2/TRBV6-3 | CASSPGTGAPQVIQYF | TGTGCCAGCAGTCCCGGGACAGGGGCCCCACAAGTCATTCAGTACTTC
once | TRBJ1-2 | - | TRBV20-1 | CSASAAGANYGYTF | TGCAGTGCTAGTGCGGCAGGAGCTAACTATGGCTACACCTTC
- | TRBJ1-4 | - | TRBV28 | CASSLADRFNEKLFF | TGTGCCAGCAGTTTGGCGGACAGATTTAATGAAAAACTGTTTTTT
- | TRBJ1-1 | - | TRBV29-1 | CSVRGFATEAFF | TGCAGCGTAAGAGGTTTTGCCACTGAAGCTTTCTTT
- | TRBJ1-5 | TRBD1 | TRBV5-5 | CASSLTGVNQPQHF | TGTGCCAGCAGCTTGACAGGGGTAAATCAGCCCCAGCATTTT
- | TRBJ1-2 | - | TRBV7-8 | CASSDRRITAYGYTF | TGTGCCAGCAGCGATAGACGGATCACAGCCTATGGCTACACCTTC
- | TRBJ2-5 | TRBD2 | TRBV19 | CASSILAGGETQYF | TGTGCCAGTAGTATACTAGCGGGCGGCGAGACCCAGTACTTC
- | TRBJ2-1 | TRBD1 | TRBV10-1 | CASKRDRGGDEQFF | TGCGCCAGCAAGCGGGACAGGGGTGGCGATGAGCAGTTCTTC
- | TRBJ2-5 | TRBD2 | TRBV6-6 | CASSLKLRGGEETQYF | TGTGCCAGCAGTTTGAAGCTGCGGGGGGGCGAGGAGACCCAGTACTTC
- | TRBJ2-1 | TRBD2 | TRBV13 | CASSSGTSRSYNEQFF | TGTGCCAGCAGCTCGGGGACTAGCCGCTCCTACAATGAGCAGTTCTTC
- | TRBJ2-2 | - | TRBV7-9 | CASSISNTGELFF | TGTGCCAGCAGTATATCGAACACCGGGGAGCTGTTTTTT
- | TRBJ1-4 | - | TRBV7-9 | CASSKGGHRNEKLFF | TGTGCCAGCAGCAAAGGGGGACACCGTAATGAAAAACTGTTTTTT
- | TRBJ1-2 | - | TRBV21-1 | CASIMGIYGGHGYTF | TGTGCCAGCATTATGGGGATTTACGGGGGCCATGGCTACACCTTC
- | TRBJ2-3 | - | TRBV7-2 | CASSLGPSSGTQYF | TGTGCCAGCAGCTTAGGCCCCTCTAGTGGTACGCAGTATTTT
- | TRBJ2-3 | - | TRBV19 | CASIPQGTDTQYF | TGTGCCAGTATACCCCAGGGCACAGATACGCAGTATTTT
- | TRBJ2-7 | TRBD1 | TRBV13 | CASSFLDRVSDEQYF | TGTGCCAGCAGCTTTCTCGACAGGGTTTCGGACGAGCAGTACTTC
- | TRBJ2-7 | - | TRBV9 | CASSVDPGLREQYF | TGTGCCAGCAGCGTAGACCCAGGCCTCCGGGAGCAGTACTTC
- | TRBJ1-3 | - | TRBV9 | CASSQIGNSGNTIYF | TGTGCCAGCAGCCAGATCGGCAACTCTGGAAACACCATATATTTT
few | TRBJ1-2 | TRBD1 | TRBV4-3 | CASSQTPGQGMYGYTF | TGCGCCAGCAGCCAAACCCCGGGACAGGGGATGTATGGCTACACCTTC
- | TRBJ1-3 | - | TRBV6-5 | CASSGGGLSGNTIYF | TGTGCCAGCAGCGGTGGGGGACTCTCTGGAAACACCATATATTTT
- | TRBJ1-3 | - | TRBV6-5 | CASSIGRSSGNTIYF | TGTGCCAGCAGTATCGGACGGAGCTCTGGAAACACCATATATTTT